One and the same sample provided the 15 T cell receptor beta chains below, sequenced in a study of Ad26.COV2.S vaccination and SARS-CoV-2 variants. Sample treatment: some 20 received Ad26.COV2.S at low or high dose, single or two shots; several received placebo; per-sample allocation not given. Collection of samples fell on day 63 after the first vaccine or placebo injection. Clones were sequenced by immunoSEQ multiplex PCR, and TCRdb holds only the in-frame ones, with some missing. The sample yields about 350,000 clones, around 84% seen once. The specimen comprised peripheral blood, sampled in a trial of Ad26.COV2.S vaccine versus placebo. The origin of the receptors is a person aged 18-60 years who received the Ad26.COV2.S COVID-19 vaccine or a placebo.

This clone has a handful of counts. The chain couples TRBV6-5 to TRBJ1-1; no clear D. The CDR3 contains 14 residues. Germline V gene lookup returns CDR1 MNHEY and CDR2 SVGAGI. V lost 0 bases to trimming and J lost 5 bases, with 10 bases between them. The DNA of the CDR3 is TGTGCCAGCAGTTACTCTTTGGGGAGAACTGAAGCTTTCTTT. This encodes CASSYSLGRTEAFF.

This chain joins TRBV30 and TRBJ1-6; unclear D gene. Per the germline V gene, CDR1 is GTSNPN and CDR2 is SVGIG (reference sequence). The CDR3 is 14 residues long. Written as DNA, the CDR3 is TGTGCTACTAAAGGAGGAGGACGGGATTCACCCCTCCACTTT. This codes for CATKGGGRDSPLHF.

The chain combines TRBV28 with TRBJ1-5, with 7 positions matching TRBD1. The CDR3 extends over 15 amino acids. The trim removed 2 bases at V and 6 bases at J, leaving 7 bases unmatched. Germline V gene sequence: CDR1 MDHEN, CDR2 SYDVKM. CDR3 sequence: CASSLTRQGFQPQHF. The CDR3 DNA follows: TGTGCCAGCAGTTTAACGCGACAGGGTTTTCAGCCCCAGCATTTT.

The gene calls are TRBV4-1 and TRBJ1-1; a weak D match, TRBD1 (6 bases). CDR3 length: 19 amino acids. V dropped 1 base and J dropped 3 bases, with 24 bases sitting between them. The germline gives CDR1 MGHRA, CDR2 YSYEKL. CDR3 DNA sequence: TGCGCCAGCAGCCAAGTTTTTGGGGGGCTCAAATCACTGCACACTGAAGCTTTCTTT. Residues: CASSQVFGGLKSLHTEAFF.

The J gene is TRBJ2-2, the V gene TRBV9, with TRBD1 matching 11 bases. Per the germline V gene, CDR1 is SGDLS and CDR2 is YYNGEE. This CDR3 region has 17 residues. V was clipped by 6 bases and J by 5 bases; unmatched bases: 12. The CDR3 DNA is TGTGCCAGCAACGCATACGGACAGGGGGCTATAACCGGGGAGCTGTTTTTT. Protein: CASNAYGQGAITGELFF. Variable domain in full (rest from reference TRBV9 and TRBJ2-2): DSGVTQTPKHLITATGQRVTLRCSPRSGDLSVYWYQQSLDQGLQFLIQYYNGEERAKGNILERFSAQQFPDLHSELNLSSLELGDSALYFCASNAYGQGAITGELFFGEGSRLTVL.

This sequence joins TRBV30 and TRBJ2-1, with D unclear. CDR3 length equals 15 residues. The germline V and J ends were trimmed by 1 base and 1 base, with 11 bases remaining between them. In germline, CDR1 is GTSNPN, CDR2 SVGIG (reference sequence). Here the CDR3 reads CAWSAKGLSYNEQFF. The CDR3 DNA reads as TGTGCCTGGAGTGCTAAGGGTTTATCCTACAATGAGCAGTTCTTC. The full variable domain, with the rest looked up from reference TRBV30 and TRBJ2-1, is SQTIHQWPATLVQPVGSPLSLECTVEGTSNPNLYWYRQAAGRGLQLLFYSVGIGQISSEVPQNLSASRPQDRQFILSSKKLLLSDSGFYLCAWSAKGLSYNEQFFGPGTRLTVL.

CDR3 region: CASSDSMGQYNEQFF. The CDR3 region has the DNA TGTGCCAGCAGTGACTCGATGGGGCAATACAATGAGCAGTTCTTC. V gene TRBV6-4 combines with J gene TRBJ2-1, with D maybe TRBD1 (5 bases). Germline values: CDR1 MRHNA, CDR2 SNTAGT. V was clipped by 0 bases and J by 4 bases, with 10 bases between them. This CDR3 is built from 15 residues.

CDR3 in DNA: TGTGCCAGCAGCTTAGCGCACGGACCAAATGAAAAACTGTTTTTT. Protein sequence: CASSLAHGPNEKLFF. This chain joins TRBV7-9 and TRBJ1-4; D is unclear. Germline CDR1 is SEHNR and CDR2 is FQNEAQ (reference sequence). The V gene lost 0 bases and the J gene lost 5 bases, with 10 bases spanning the gap. The CDR3 length is 15 residues.

The genes are TRBV6-2 or TRBV6-3 and TRBJ2-5; D is perhaps TRBD1 or TRBD2 (7 bases each). Trimming removed 2 bases at V and 2 bases at J, with 12 bases between. The CDR3 is 15 residues long. Germline lookup yields CDR1 MNHEY and CDR2 SVGEGT. CDR3 DNA sequence: TGTGCCAGCAGTTACAGACAGGGAGGGCAAGAGACCCAGTACTTC. This gives the protein CASSYRQGGQETQYF.

The chain links TRBV4-3 to TRBJ2-1, with D possibly being TRBD1 (6 bases). CDR3 length: 17 residues. Germline V lookup: CDR1 LGHNA, CDR2 YSLEER. Trimming took 0 bases from V and 12 from J, leaving 24 bases between them. CDR3 bases: TGCGCCAGCAGCCAAGAATTGGCAGGCCCAGCAGGGGTTGTGCAGTTCTTC. Translating it yields CASSQELAGPAGVVQFF.

This sequence joins TRBV4-1 and TRBJ1-3, with a tentative D call TRBD1 (6 bases). CDR3 length: 17 amino acids. Germline assignment: CDR1 MGHRA and CDR2 YSYEKL. Trimming left V 0 bases short and J 2 bases short, with 14 bases between. CDR3 nucleotides: TGCGCCAGCAGCCAAGACCCGGGGAGGGGGGCTGGAAACACCATATATTTT. Residues: CASSQDPGRGAGNTIYF.

This chain joins TRBV2 and TRBJ1-1, with D uncertain. Germline V gene sequence: CDR1 SNHLY, CDR2 FYNNEI. Trimming took 7 bases from V and 1 from J, leaving 16 bases between them. The CDR3 extends over 15 amino acids. CDR3 loop: CASIRGSTGNTEAFF. The CDR3 nucleotides read TGTGCCAGCATACGGGGATCGACTGGGAACACTGAAGCTTTCTTT.

The V and J genes are TRBV28 and TRBJ1-2; no clear D. Germline values: CDR1 MDHEN, CDR2 SYDVKM. The V and J ends lost 7 bases and 4 bases respectively, with 7 bases between them. The CDR3 is made up of 11 amino acids. DNA of the CDR3: TGTGCCAGCAATTCGTTCTATGGCTACACCTTC. Its translation: CASNSFYGYTF.

V usage is TRBV18 and J usage is TRBJ1-1; D uncertain. V was trimmed by 1 base and J by 2 bases, leaving 11 bases between them. The CDR3 totals 15 residues. Germline V lookup: CDR1 KGHSH, CDR2 LQKENI. The CDR3 loop reads CASSPQGAGNTEAFF. The CDR3 DNA is TGTGCCAGCTCACCACAGGGAGCAGGCAACACTGAAGCTTTCTTT.

This chain joins TRBV12-3 or TRBV12-4 and TRBJ1-2; possibly TRBD1 for D (6 bases). Trimming took 5 bases from V and 5 from J, leaving 9 bases between them. The CDR3 runs to 12 residues. The CDR3 DNA sequence: TGTGCCAGCAGTGAGGACAGTTATGGCTACACCTTC. Its protein is CASSEDSYGYTF.